Here is one TCR beta chain with its context. Its antigen is not known. The V end lost 3 bases, the J end lost 0 bases, and 12 bases lay between the germline ends. CDR1 and CDR2 (germline): MDHEN, SYDVKM. The CDR3 runs to 15 residues. This sample is part of a study of shared clonotypes between healthy human individuals. The test was conducted at deep level. The authors' processing: There were no quality scores in the junction-only immunoSEQ sequences, so filtering differed. Profiled with immunoSEQ multiplex PCR; TCRdb holds only in-frame clones, not every one. That table supplies the V and J calls and clone size; D and trimming were determined from the DNA. The table lists some 900,000 clones, over 75% of them singletons, with approximately 1.5% in the top ten. Study-wide points: Estimated richness was generally greater in naive than memory subsets.

The clonotype comes from a man aged 18 to 30 in good health. The chain uses TRBV28 and TRBJ2-7, with D possibly being TRBD1 (6 bases). What was sequenced was memory CD4+ T cells sorted from blood. Subset here: CD45RA-negative fraction. The CDR3 region has the DNA TGTGCCAGCAGTTTTTTAGGGGGATACTCCTACGAGCAGTACTTC. Translating gives CASSFLGGYSYEQYF.